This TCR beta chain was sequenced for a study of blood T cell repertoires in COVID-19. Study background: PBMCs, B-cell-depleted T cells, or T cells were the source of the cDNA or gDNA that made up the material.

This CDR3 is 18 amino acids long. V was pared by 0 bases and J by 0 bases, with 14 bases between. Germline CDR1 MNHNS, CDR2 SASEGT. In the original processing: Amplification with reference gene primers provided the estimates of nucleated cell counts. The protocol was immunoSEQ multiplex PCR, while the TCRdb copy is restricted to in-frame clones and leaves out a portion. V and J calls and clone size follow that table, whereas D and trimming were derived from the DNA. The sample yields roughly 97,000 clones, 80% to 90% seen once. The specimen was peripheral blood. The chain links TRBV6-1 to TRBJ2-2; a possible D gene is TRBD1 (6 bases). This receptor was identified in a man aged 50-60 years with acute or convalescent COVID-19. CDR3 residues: CASSEALIGGANTGELFF. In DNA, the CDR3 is TGTGCCAGCAGTGAAGCGCTGATAGGGGGTGCGAACACCGGGGAGCTGTTTTTT.